These 19 T cell receptor beta chains were all obtained from the same sample, sequenced in a study of T cell clonotyping in hematopoietic cell transplantation. Sequencing was performed with immunoSEQ multiplex PCR; in TCRdb, only in-frame clones are kept and a portion is missing. Of approximately 10,000 clones in the sample, approximately 46% were seen once. The sequencing here drew on PBMCs, taken 30 days after allogeneic stem cell transplant. These receptors were taken from a male patient aged 50 or older who had an allogeneic stem cell transplant from an unrelated donor, so the T cells may come from the graft donor. Some clones in this sample may be carry-over from other donors' samples.

The gene calls are TRBV25-1 and TRBJ2-2; D perhaps matches TRBD2 (6 bases). Trimming took off 1 base at V and 1 base at J, with 10 bases between the two ends. This CDR3 contains 16 residues. Germline-derived CDR1 and CDR2 are MGHDK and SYGVNS. CDR3 nucleotide sequence: TGTGCCAGCAGTGAATTGGGCGGGGTGAACACCGGGGAGCTGTTTTTT. This codes for CASSELGGVNTGELFF. Supplemented by reference TRBV25-1 and TRBJ2-2, the full variable domain reads EADIYQTPRYLVIGTGKKITLECSQTMGHDKMYWYQQDPGMELHLIHYSYGVNSTEKGDLSSESTVSRIRTEHFPLTLESARPSHTSQYLCASSELGGVNTGELFFGEGSRLTVL.

This clone was picked up a small number of times. J is TRBJ2-2 and V is TRBV5-1; 7 positions agree with TRBD1. The CDR3 is 17 residues long. The germline CDR1 and CDR2 sequences are SGHRS and YFSETQ. J lost 0 bases, V lost 4 bases, and 9 bases had no gene match. CDR3 amino acids: CASSRAKGAANTGELFF. In DNA, the CDR3 is TGCGCCAGCAGCCGCGCCAAGGGGGCGGCGAACACCGGGGAGCTGTTTTTT. The variable domain in full, with the rest retrieved from reference TRBV5-1 and TRBJ2-2, is KAGVTQTPRYLIKTRGQQVTLSCSPISGHRSVSWYQQTPGQGLQFLFEYFSETQRNKGNFPGRFSGRQFSNSRSEMNVSTLELGDSALYLCASSRAKGAANTGELFFGEGSRLTVL.

The J gene is TRBJ2-7, the V gene TRBV4-1; 7 bases line up with TRBD1. With 4 bases clipped from V and 5 bases from J, the junction kept 2 bases outside the gene matches. Germline assignment: CDR1 MGHRA and CDR2 YSYEKL. The CDR3 runs to 12 residues. This CDR3 is CASSPGTDEQYF. The CDR3 DNA is TGCGCCAGCAGCCCGGGGACAGACGAGCAGTACTTC.

The chain has TRBV14 and TRBJ2-7, with D unresolved. With 2 bases removed from V and 6 bases from J, the gap between germline ends came to 11 bases. This CDR3 comprises 13 residues. CDR1 and CDR2 (germline): SGHDN, FVKESK. In nucleotides, the CDR3 is TGTGCCAGCAGCCAATTCGGCGGCGGCGAGCAGTACTTC. Translated, it gives CASSQFGGGEQYF.

This rearrangement joins TRBV19 to TRBJ1-5, with a tentative D call TRBD1 (6 bases). The CDR3 length is 15 residues. Between the trimmed V and J ends, which lost 5 bases and 7 bases, there was a span of 18 bases. Germline-derived CDR1 and CDR2 are LNHDA and SQIVND (reference sequence). The CDR3 DNA reads TGTGCCAGTAGTCAACAGGGTGACCATAACCAGCCCCAGCATTTT. It is translated as CASSQQGDHNQPQHF.

This clone was seen once. The V and J genes are TRBV10-3 and TRBJ1-1; D unresolved. The CDR3 has 14 amino acids. Germline V gene sequence: CDR1 ENHRY, CDR2 SYGVKD. Trimming shortened V by 3 bases and J by 1 base, and 9 bases separated the two germline ends. CDR3 bases: TGTGCCATCAGTGAAGACAACCCGAACACTGAAGCTTTCTTT. Translation: CAISEDNPNTEAFF.

The chain recombines TRBV6-5 with TRBJ1-1; unclear D gene. V lost 0 bases, J lost 1 base, and 9 bases lay in between. CDR1 and CDR2 from the germline V gene are MNHEY and SVGAGI. This CDR3 region has 15 residues. The CDR3 DNA reads as TGTGCCAGCAGTTACTCGATGTATCAGAACACTGAAGCTTTCTTT. Protein product: CASSYSMYQNTEAFF.

This chain connects TRBV30 to TRBJ1-2; D possibly corresponds to TRBD1 (6 bases). Germline assignment: CDR1 GTSNPN and CDR2 SVGIG (reference sequence). The CDR3 sequence is 14 residues long. The ends were cut back, 1 base at V and 7 bases at J, with 16 bases in the middle. The CDR3 loop reads CAWSAGAGAAGYTF. In DNA, the CDR3 is TGTGCCTGGAGTGCGGGGGCGGGCGCTGCTGGCTACACCTTC.

As DNA, the CDR3 is TGCGCCAGCAGCCAAGATACCGGCCGCGGGCTTTGGTACTTC. Protein: CASSQDTGRGLWYF. The rearrangement joins TRBV4-3 to TRBJ2-7; D possibly corresponds to TRBD2 (5 bases). Trimming cost V 0 bases and J 12 bases, with 18 bases left between them. The germline gives CDR1 LGHNA, CDR2 YSLEER. The length of the CDR3 is 14 residues.

The CDR3 region is CSVVRGGNPYNEQFF. The CDR3 coding sequence is TGCAGCGTTGTACGGGGGGGGAACCCCTACAATGAGCAGTTCTTC. This chain uses TRBV29-1 with TRBJ2-1; 8 bases match TRBD2. Germline values: CDR1 SQVTM, CDR2 ANQGSEA. With 4 bases clipped from V and 2 bases from J, the junction kept 7 bases outside the gene matches. The CDR3 has 15 residues.

By sample fraction, this clone is medium-sized (0.01 to 0.1%). This sequence joins TRBV19 and TRBJ2-7, with no clear D. The V gene's germline CDR1 is LNHDA and CDR2 SQIVND (reference sequence). CDR3 length: 13 residues. Trimming took 3 bases from V and 3 from J, leaving 9 bases between them. CDR3 sequence (DNA): TGTGCCAGTAGTATGACACGAGTCTACGAGCAGTACTTC. It encodes CASSMTRVYEQYF.

The rearrangement uses TRBV30 and TRBJ1-6; D possibly corresponds to TRBD1 (6 bases). The length of the CDR3 is 13 residues. Germline CDR1 reads GTSNPN; CDR2 reads SVGIG (reference sequence). V was pared by 6 bases and J by 8 bases, with 14 bases between. The DNA of the CDR3 is TGTGCCTGTCAGGGGAGATTGGATTCACCCCTCCACTTT. Protein sequence: CACQGRLDSPLHF.

Only a few counts were recorded for this clone. The rearrangement links TRBV14 to TRBJ2-2, with 7 bases that match TRBD2. J was trimmed by 6 bases and V by 4 bases; bases with no gene match: 5. CDR1 and CDR2 (germline): SGHDN, FVKESK. The CDR3 runs 14 residues. The CDR3 region is CASSRGTNAGELFF. For the CDR3, the DNA is TGTGCCAGCAGCCGAGGGACTAACGCCGGGGAGCTGTTTTTT.

This rearrangement joins TRBV6-5 to TRBJ2-4, with D tentatively TRBD2 (6 bases). The CDR3 is 15 residues long. V lost 6 bases to trimming and J lost 0 bases, with 12 bases between them. The germline V gene encodes CDR1 MNHEY and CDR2 SVGAGI. This chain's CDR3 is CASREGVGAKNIQYF. CDR3 nucleotide sequence: TGTGCCAGCAGGGAGGGAGTAGGAGCCAAAAACATTCAGTACTTC.

J is TRBJ1-6 and V is TRBV29-1; TRBD1 is a possible D gene (6 bases). Looked up from germline, CDR1 is SQVTM and CDR2 is ANQGSEA. This CDR3 spans 14 amino acids. V lost 6 bases and J lost 7, with 16 bases in between. CDR3 bases: TGCAGCGTAGCCAGGGGTTTTGAGAATTCACCCCTCCACTTT. It yields the protein CSVARGFENSPLHF.

This clone has more than one count but fewer than ten. The chain couples TRBV7-8 to TRBJ2-7; a weak D match, TRBD2 (5 bases). The length of the CDR3 is 12 residues. Germline V gene lookup returns CDR1 SGHVS and CDR2 FQNEAQ. V was trimmed by 5 bases and J by 3 bases, leaving 8 bases between them. The CDR3 sequence: CASSPGIYEQYF. CDR3 DNA sequence: TGTGCCAGCAGCCCCGGGATCTACGAGCAGTACTTC.

This clone was detected a few times. The CDR3 nucleotides read TGTGCCTGGAGTGTAGGAGCTGGGAGCTATGGCTACACCTTC. Encoded protein: CAWSVGAGSYGYTF. The rearrangement uses TRBV30 and TRBJ1-2; D unclear. The CDR3 contains 14 residues. V gave up 0 bases and J gave up 4 bases, with 12 bases separating them. Germline CDR1 GTSNPN, CDR2 SVGIG (reference sequence).

V and J are TRBV28 and TRBJ2-7; D may be TRBD1 or TRBD2 (6 bases each). This CDR3 spans 14 amino acids. The V gene's germline CDR1 is MDHEN and CDR2 SYDVKM. V was cut by 8 bases and J by 3 bases, with 17 bases left in between. The CDR3 loop reads CASLLVGGGYEQYF. The CDR3 DNA reads TGTGCCAGCCTCCTGGTCGGAGGGGGCTACGAGCAGTACTTC.

Judged by abundance, this clone is medium-sized. The chain combines TRBV14 with TRBJ2-1; D possibly matches TRBD1 or TRBD2 (5 bases each). V was pared by 1 base and J by 10 bases, with 5 bases between. Germline-derived CDR1 and CDR2 are SGHDN and FVKESK. This CDR3 comprises 11 residues. The CDR3 loop is CASSQGGEQFF. CDR3 nucleotides: TGTGCCAGCAGCCAAGGGGGGGAGCAGTTCTTC.